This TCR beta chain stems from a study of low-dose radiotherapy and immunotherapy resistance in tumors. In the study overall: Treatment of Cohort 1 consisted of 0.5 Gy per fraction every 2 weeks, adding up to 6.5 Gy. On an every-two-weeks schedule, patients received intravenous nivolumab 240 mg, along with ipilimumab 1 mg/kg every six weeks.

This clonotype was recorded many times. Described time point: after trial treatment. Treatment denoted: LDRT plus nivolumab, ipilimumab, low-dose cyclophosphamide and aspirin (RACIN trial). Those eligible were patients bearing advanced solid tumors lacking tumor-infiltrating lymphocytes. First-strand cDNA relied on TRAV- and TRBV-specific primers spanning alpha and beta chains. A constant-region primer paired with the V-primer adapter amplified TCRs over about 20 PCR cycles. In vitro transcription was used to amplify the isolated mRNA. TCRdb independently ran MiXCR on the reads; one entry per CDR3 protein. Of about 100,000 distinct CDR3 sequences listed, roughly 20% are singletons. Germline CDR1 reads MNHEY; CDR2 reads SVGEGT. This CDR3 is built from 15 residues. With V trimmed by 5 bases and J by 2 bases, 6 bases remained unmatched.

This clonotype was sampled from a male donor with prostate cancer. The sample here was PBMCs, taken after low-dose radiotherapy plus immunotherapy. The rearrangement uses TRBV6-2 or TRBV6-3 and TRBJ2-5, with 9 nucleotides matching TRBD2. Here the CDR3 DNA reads TGTGCCAGCAGTCGAGTAGCGGGGGATCAAGAGACCCAGTACTTC. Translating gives CASSRVAGDQETQYF.